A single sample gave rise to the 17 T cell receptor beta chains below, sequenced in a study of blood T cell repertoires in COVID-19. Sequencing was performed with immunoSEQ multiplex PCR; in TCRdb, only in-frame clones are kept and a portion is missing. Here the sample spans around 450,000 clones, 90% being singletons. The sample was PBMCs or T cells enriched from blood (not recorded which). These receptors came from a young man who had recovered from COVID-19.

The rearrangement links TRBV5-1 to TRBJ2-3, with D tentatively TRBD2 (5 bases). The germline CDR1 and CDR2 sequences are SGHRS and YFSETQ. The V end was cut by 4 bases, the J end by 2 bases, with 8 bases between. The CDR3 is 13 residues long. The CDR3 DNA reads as TGCGCCAGCAGCCCCGGGATCACAGATACGCAGTATTTT. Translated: CASSPGITDTQYF.

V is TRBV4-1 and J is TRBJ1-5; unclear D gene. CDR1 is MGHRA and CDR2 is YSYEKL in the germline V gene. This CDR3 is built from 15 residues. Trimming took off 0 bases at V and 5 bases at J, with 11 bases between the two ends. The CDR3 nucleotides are TGCGCCAGCAGCCAAGAGAGGGATCTCTATCAGCCCCAGCATTTT. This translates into CASSQERDLYQPQHF.

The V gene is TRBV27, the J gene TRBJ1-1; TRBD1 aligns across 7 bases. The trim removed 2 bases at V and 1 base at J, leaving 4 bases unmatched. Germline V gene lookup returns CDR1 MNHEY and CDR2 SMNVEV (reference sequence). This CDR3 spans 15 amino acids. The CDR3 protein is CASSLEGAGNTEAFF. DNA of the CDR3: TGTGCCAGCAGTTTAGAGGGGGCCGGGAACACTGAAGCTTTCTTT.

The CDR3 sequence: CASSVRTGPLAFF. CDR3 DNA sequence: TGTGCCAGCAGTGTCCGGACAGGGCCTTTGGCTTTCTTT. This chain links TRBV28 with TRBJ1-1; 8 bases are shared with TRBD1. Germline trimming cut 5 bases from V and 11 bases from J; bases unmatched to any gene: 10. The CDR3 is 13 amino acids. CDR1 and CDR2 from the germline V gene are MDHEN and SYDVKM.

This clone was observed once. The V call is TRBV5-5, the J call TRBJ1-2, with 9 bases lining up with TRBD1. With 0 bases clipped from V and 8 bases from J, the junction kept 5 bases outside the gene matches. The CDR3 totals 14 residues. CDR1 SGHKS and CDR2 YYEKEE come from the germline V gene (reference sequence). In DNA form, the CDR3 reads TGTGCCAGCAGCTTGGAGGACAGGGGAGGCGGCTACACCTTC. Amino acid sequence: CASSLEDRGGGYTF. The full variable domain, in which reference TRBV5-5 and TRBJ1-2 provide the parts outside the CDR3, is DAGVTQSPTHLIKTRGQQVTLRCSPISGHKSVSWYQQVLGQGPQFIFQYYEKEERGRGNFPDRFSARQFPNYSSELNVNALLLGDSALYLCASSLEDRGGGYTFGSGTRLTVV.

The CDR3 spells CASSSGTEGVYTEAFF. CDR3 sequence (DNA): TGTGCCAGCAGCTCGGGAACCGAGGGGGTCTACACTGAAGCTTTCTTT. This chain joins TRBV7-8 and TRBJ1-1; a possible D gene is TRBD1 (6 bases). The germline V gene has CDR1 SGHVS and CDR2 FQNEAQ. The CDR3 consists of 16 residues. With 4 bases removed from V and 3 bases from J, the gap between germline ends came to 18 bases.

CDR3 DNA: TGTGCCAGCAGCGTTACTAGTTACAATGAGCAGTTCTTC. Translated, it gives CASSVTSYNEQFF. V and J are TRBV7-3 and TRBJ2-1; maybe TRBD2 (5 bases). The germline gives CDR1 SGHTA, CDR2 FQGTGA. The CDR3 spans 13 residues. V shed 5 bases and J shed 4 bases, with 9 bases lying between them.

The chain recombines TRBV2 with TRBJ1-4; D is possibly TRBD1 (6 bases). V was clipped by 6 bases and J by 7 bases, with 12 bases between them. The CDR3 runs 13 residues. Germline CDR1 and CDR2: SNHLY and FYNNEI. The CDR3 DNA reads TGTGCCAGCAGCGTACAGGGTGCTGAAAAACTGTTTTTT. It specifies CASSVQGAEKLFF.

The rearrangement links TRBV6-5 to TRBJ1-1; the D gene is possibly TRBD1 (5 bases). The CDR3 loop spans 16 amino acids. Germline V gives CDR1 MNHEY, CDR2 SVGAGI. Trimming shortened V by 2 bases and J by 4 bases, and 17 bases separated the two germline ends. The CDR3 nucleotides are TGTGCCAGCAGTTACGACAGATTAGGGATAAGCACTGAAGCTTTCTTT. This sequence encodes CASSYDRLGISTEAFF.

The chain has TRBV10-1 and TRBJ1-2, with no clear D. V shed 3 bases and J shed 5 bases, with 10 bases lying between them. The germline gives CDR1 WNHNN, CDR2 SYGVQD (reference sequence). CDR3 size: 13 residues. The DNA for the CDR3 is TGCGCCAGCAGTGAAGATAGAGTTTATGGCTACACCTTC. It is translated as CASSEDRVYGYTF.

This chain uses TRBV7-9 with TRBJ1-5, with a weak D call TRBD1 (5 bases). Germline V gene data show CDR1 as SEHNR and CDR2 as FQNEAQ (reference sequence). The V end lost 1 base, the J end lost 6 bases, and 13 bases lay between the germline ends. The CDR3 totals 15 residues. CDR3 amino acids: CASSLDGFRGQPQHF. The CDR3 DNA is TGTGCCAGCAGCTTAGATGGTTTTAGGGGTCAGCCCCAGCATTTT.

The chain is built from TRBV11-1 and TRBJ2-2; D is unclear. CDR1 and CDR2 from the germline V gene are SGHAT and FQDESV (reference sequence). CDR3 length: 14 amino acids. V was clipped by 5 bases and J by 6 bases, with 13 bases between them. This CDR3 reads CASSAAPQAGELFF. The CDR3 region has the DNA TGTGCCAGCAGCGCCGCCCCCCAGGCCGGGGAGCTGTTTTTT.

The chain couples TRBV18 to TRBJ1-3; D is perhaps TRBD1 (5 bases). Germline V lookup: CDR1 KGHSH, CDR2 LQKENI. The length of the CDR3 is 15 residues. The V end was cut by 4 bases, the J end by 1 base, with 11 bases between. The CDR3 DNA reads TGTGCCAGCTCACTGCACCAGGGTTCTGGAAACACCATATATTTT. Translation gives CASSLHQGSGNTIYF.

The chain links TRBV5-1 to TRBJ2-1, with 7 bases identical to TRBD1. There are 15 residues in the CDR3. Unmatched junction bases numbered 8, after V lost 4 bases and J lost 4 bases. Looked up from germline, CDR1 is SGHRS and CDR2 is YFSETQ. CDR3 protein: CASSPQGLGYNEQFF. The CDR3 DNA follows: TGCGCCAGCAGCCCACAGGGGCTAGGTTACAATGAGCAGTTCTTC.

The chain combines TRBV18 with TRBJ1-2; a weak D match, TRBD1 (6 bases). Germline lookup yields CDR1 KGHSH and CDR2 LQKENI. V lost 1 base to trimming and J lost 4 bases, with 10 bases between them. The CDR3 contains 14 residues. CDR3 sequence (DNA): TGTGCCAGCTCACCACAGGGGGTTGGCTATGGCTACACCTTC. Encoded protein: CASSPQGVGYGYTF. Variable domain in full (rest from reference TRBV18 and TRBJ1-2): NAGVMQNPRHLVRRRGQEARLRCSPMKGHSHVYWYRQLPEEGLKFMVYLQKENIIDESGMPKERFSAEFPKEGPSILRIQQVVRGDSAAYFCASSPQGVGYGYTFGSGTRLTVV.

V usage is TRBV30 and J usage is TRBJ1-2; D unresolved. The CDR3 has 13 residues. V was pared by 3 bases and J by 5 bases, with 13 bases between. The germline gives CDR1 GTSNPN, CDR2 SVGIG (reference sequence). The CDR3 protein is CAWRLARGYGYTF. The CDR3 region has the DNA TGTGCCTGGAGGTTAGCGCGAGGATATGGCTACACCTTC.

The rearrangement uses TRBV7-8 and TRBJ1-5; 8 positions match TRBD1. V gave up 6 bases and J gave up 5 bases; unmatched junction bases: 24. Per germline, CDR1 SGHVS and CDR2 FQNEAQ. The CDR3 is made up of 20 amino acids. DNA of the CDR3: TGTGCCAGCAGACTCTCACAATTGGGGACAGGACGAGGGGAAGATCAGCCCCAGCATTTT. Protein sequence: CASRLSQLGTGRGEDQPQHF.